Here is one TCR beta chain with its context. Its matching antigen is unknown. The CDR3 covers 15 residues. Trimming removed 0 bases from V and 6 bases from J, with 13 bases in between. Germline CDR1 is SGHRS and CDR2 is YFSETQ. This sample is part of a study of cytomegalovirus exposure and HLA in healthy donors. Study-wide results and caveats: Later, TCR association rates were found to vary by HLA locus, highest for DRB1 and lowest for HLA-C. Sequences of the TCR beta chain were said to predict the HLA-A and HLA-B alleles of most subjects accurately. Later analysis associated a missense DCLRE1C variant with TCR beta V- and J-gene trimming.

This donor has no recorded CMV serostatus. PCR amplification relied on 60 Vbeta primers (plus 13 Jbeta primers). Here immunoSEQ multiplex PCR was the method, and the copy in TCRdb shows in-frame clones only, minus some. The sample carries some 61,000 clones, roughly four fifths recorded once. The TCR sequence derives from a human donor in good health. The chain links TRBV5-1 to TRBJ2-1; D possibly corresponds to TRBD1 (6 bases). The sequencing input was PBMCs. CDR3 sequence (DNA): TGCGCCAGCAGCTTGGATCCAGGGGCCACCAATGAGCAGTTCTTC. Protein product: CASSLDPGATNEQFF.